Listed below are T cell receptor beta chains from one sample, sequenced in a study of blood T cell repertoires in COVID-19. Assay: immunoSEQ multiplex PCR; the TCRdb copy retains only in-frame clones and omits some. The sample includes roughly 250,000 clones, approximately 90% of them seen just once. The source material was peripheral blood. These receptor sequences come from a middle-aged woman with acute or convalescent COVID-19. Both conserved end residues are part of each CDR3. A D gene is named only where the DNA matches it firmly. Size values are once, few and many counts, or a class for expanded clones, and some rows have none.

CDR3aa,CDR3nt,abundance,j_gene,v_gene,d_gene
CASSLLAAGPQETQYF,TGCGCCAGCAGCCTATTAGCAGCGGGGCCACAAGAGACCCAGTACTTC,once,TRBJ2-5,TRBV5-1,TRBD2
CASSLRSGGARDTQYF,TGTGCCAGCAGCTTGCGAAGCGGGGGGGCCCGGGATACGCAGTATTTT,-,TRBJ2-3,TRBV5-8,TRBD2
CASSGGGGQETQYF,TGTGCCAGCAGTGGTGGCGGGGGCCAAGAGACCCAGTACTTC,once,TRBJ2-5,TRBV2,TRBD2
CASSLSPGGNYGYTF,TGTGCCAGCAGTTTATCTCCAGGGGGGAACTATGGCTACACCTTC,-,TRBJ1-2,TRBV27,TRBD1
CSVDEGTEAFF,TGCAGCGTTGACGAGGGAACTGAAGCTTTCTTT,-,TRBJ1-1,TRBV29-1,-
CSVSAPSGTDTQYF,TGCAGCGTTTCCGCCCCGAGTGGCACAGATACGCAGTATTTT,-,TRBJ2-3,TRBV29-1,-
CASSFSARTGDGYTF,TGCGCCAGCAGCTTTTCTGCCCGGACAGGGGATGGCTACACCTTC,-,TRBJ1-2,TRBV5-1,TRBD1
CASSEGDRGPNSPLHF,TGTGCCAGCAGTGAAGGGGACAGGGGGCCGAATTCACCCCTCCACTTT,-,TRBJ1-6,TRBV25-1,TRBD1
CASSSWGDRATEAFF,TGTGCCAGCAGTTCTTGGGGCGACAGGGCCACTGAAGCTTTCTTT,-,TRBJ1-1,TRBV6-2/TRBV6-3,TRBD1
CASSYPTGGAGGTEAFF,TGTGCCAGCAGTTACCCAACAGGGGGCGCGGGGGGCACTGAAGCTTTCTTT,once,TRBJ1-1,TRBV6-2/TRBV6-3,TRBD1
CASSPSTGAGELFF,TGCGCCAGCAGCCCATCAACAGGGGCCGGGGAGCTGTTTTTT,-,TRBJ2-2,TRBV5-1,TRBD1
CASTPGTGLQPQHF,TGCGCCAGCACTCCCGGGACAGGGCTTCAGCCCCAGCATTTT,-,TRBJ1-5,TRBV4-1,TRBD1
CASSLPGGGAGYGYTF,TGTGCCAGCAGTTTACCGGGGGGGGGTGCGGGATATGGCTACACCTTC,-,TRBJ1-2,TRBV28,-
CASSLGFDSYGNTIYF,TGTGCCAGCAGCTTAGGATTCGACAGCTATGGAAACACCATATATTTT,-,TRBJ1-3,TRBV11-2,-
CASSISLNYGYTF,TGTGCCAGTAGTATATCCCTTAACTATGGCTACACCTTC,-,TRBJ1-2,TRBV19,-
CASSITSGAVYGYTF,TGTGCCAGTAGTATTACTTCTGGGGCAGTCTATGGCTACACCTTC,-,TRBJ1-2,TRBV19,-
CASSLKAGGPETQYF,TGTGCCAGCAGCTTAAAAGCGGGGGGGCCGGAGACCCAGTACTTC,-,TRBJ2-5,TRBV7-2,TRBD2
CASSQDGGGRNSPLHF,TGCGCCAGCAGCCAAGATGGAGGGGGCCGGAATTCACCCCTCCACTTT,-,TRBJ1-6,TRBV4-1,TRBD1
CASRTGGPGGYTF,TGTGCCAGCAGAACAGGGGGCCCGGGTGGCTACACCTTC,-,TRBJ1-2,TRBV6-5,TRBD1
CASSLGGGSGANVLTF,TGTGCCAGCAGCTTAGGAGGGGGTTCTGGGGCCAACGTCCTGACTTTC,-,TRBJ2-6,TRBV7-8,-
CASRQGRDSPLHF,TGTGCCAGCCGACAGGGACGGGATTCACCCCTCCACTTT,-,TRBJ1-6,TRBV30,TRBD1
CASRPRAVGEKLFF,TGTGCCAGCAGACCCAGGGCGGTGGGGGAAAAACTGTTTTTT,-,TRBJ1-4,TRBV2,-
CASKGTYGYTF,TGTGCCAGTAAAGGGACTTACGGCTACACCTTC,-,TRBJ1-2,TRBV19,-
CASSWGLPSSGNTIYF,TGTGCCAGCAGTTGGGGACTCCCAAGCTCTGGAAACACCATATATTTT,-,TRBJ1-3,TRBV6-6,-
CASSLKVPSSYNSPLHF,TGTGCCAGCAGCTTAAAAGTGCCTAGCTCCTATAATTCACCCCTCCACTTT,-,TRBJ1-6,TRBV5-5,-
CASSQGPLGADTQYF,TGTGCCAGCAGCCAAGGCCCCCTAGGTGCAGATACGCAGTATTTT,-,TRBJ2-3,TRBV4-2,-
CATSAPTSGRETQYF,TGTGCCACCAGTGCCCCAACTAGCGGAAGGGAGACCCAGTACTTC,-,TRBJ2-5,TRBV24-1,TRBD2